The rows below give T cell receptor beta chains drawn from one sample of a study of identical twins. MiXCR was run by TCRdb on the 5' RACE reads, yielding one entry per CDR3 protein. The sample includes roughly 720,000 distinct CDR3 sequences, roughly 18% seen only once; the top ten take less than 15%. These data were also filed under a second study, of T cells expressing NK-cell markers.

Sequenced sample: PBMCs. The receptors were sampled from a young woman in good health. CDR3s include the opening cysteine and the closing phenylalanine or tryptophan. Each record gives: J gene, V gene, CDR3 protein.

j_gene: TRBJ2-1
v_gene: TRBV12-3/TRBV12-4
CDR3aa: CASSGTLLGEQFF

j_gene: TRBJ2-7
v_gene: TRBV11-1
CDR3aa: CASSLGSSLEQYF

j_gene: TRBJ2-4
v_gene: TRBV7-2
CDR3aa: CASSLVTGIKNIQYF

j_gene: TRBJ2-1
v_gene: TRBV7-6
CDR3aa: CASSLEEGDEQFF

j_gene: TRBJ2-1
v_gene: TRBV10-3
CDR3aa: CAISPRGQGGDEQFF

j_gene: TRBJ1-3
v_gene: TRBV7-9
CDR3aa: CASSFGTGISGNTIYF

j_gene: TRBJ1-4
v_gene: TRBV20-1
CDR3aa: CSAPKGAGDNEKLFF

j_gene: TRBJ2-7
v_gene: TRBV6-1
CDR3aa: CASSEARASGRTGYEQYF

j_gene: TRBJ1-3
v_gene: TRBV15
CDR3aa: CATSRGRSGNTIYF

j_gene: TRBJ2-5
v_gene: TRBV5-1
CDR3aa: CASVSQETQYF

j_gene: TRBJ2-3
v_gene: TRBV11-2
CDR3aa: CASSEVDTQYF

j_gene: TRBJ2-2
v_gene: TRBV7-2
CDR3aa: CASSLEAFAGELFF

j_gene: TRBJ2-3
v_gene: TRBV5-1
CDR3aa: CASSAIGDTQYF

j_gene: TRBJ2-7
v_gene: TRBV7-9
CDR3aa: CASRLTSGGSYEQYF

j_gene: TRBJ1-1
v_gene: TRBV7-9
CDR3aa: CASSPPTGLGTEAFF

j_gene: TRBJ2-4
v_gene: TRBV20-1
CDR3aa: CSARDEMGHTLIQYF

j_gene: TRBJ1-5
v_gene: TRBV21-1
CDR3aa: CASTGQRYQPQHF

j_gene: TRBJ2-2
v_gene: TRBV5-6
CDR3aa: CASSLGQSPTGELFF

j_gene: TRBJ2-7
v_gene: TRBV3-1
CDR3aa: CASSQASGSSYEQYF

j_gene: TRBJ2-5
v_gene: TRBV7-2
CDR3aa: CASSLEDGWIETQYF

j_gene: TRBJ2-1
v_gene: TRBV12-3/TRBV12-4
CDR3aa: CASTSRRTLENEQFF

j_gene: TRBJ2-1
v_gene: TRBV5-1
CDR3aa: CASSLRTGGFWDEQFF

j_gene: TRBJ1-1
v_gene: TRBV5-1
CDR3aa: CASSSGAPTEAFF

j_gene: TRBJ2-7
v_gene: TRBV6-2/TRBV6-3
CDR3aa: CASSPTSGTEQYF

j_gene: TRBJ2-5
v_gene: TRBV15
CDR3aa: CATSRVQRQQETQYF

j_gene: TRBJ2-5
v_gene: TRBV5-1
CDR3aa: CASSPGLAEQETQYF

j_gene: TRBJ2-6
v_gene: TRBV12-3/TRBV12-4
CDR3aa: CATSRQGWANVLTF

j_gene: TRBJ2-3
v_gene: TRBV12-3/TRBV12-4
CDR3aa: CASSRGNADTQYF

j_gene: TRBJ2-1
v_gene: TRBV20-1
CDR3aa: CSARRFSGRVDEQFF

j_gene: TRBJ1-6
v_gene: TRBV6-6
CDR3aa: CASSNSNSPLHF

j_gene: TRBJ2-1
v_gene: TRBV10-2
CDR3aa: CASRKASGRNEQFF

j_gene: TRBJ2-7
v_gene: TRBV29-1
CDR3aa: CSVHDSGRNEQYF

j_gene: TRBJ2-3
v_gene: TRBV6-5
CDR3aa: CASSYSTEDTQYF

j_gene: TRBJ1-3
v_gene: TRBV29-1
CDR3aa: CSVGGDLNRNTIYF

j_gene: TRBJ2-7
v_gene: TRBV29-1
CDR3aa: CSVRETSYEQYF

j_gene: TRBJ2-7
v_gene: TRBV10-2
CDR3aa: CASSGTGSEQYF

j_gene: TRBJ2-1
v_gene: TRBV5-1
CDR3aa: CASSNGQVEFF

j_gene: TRBJ2-5
v_gene: TRBV5-1
CDR3aa: CASSPGGTEETQYF

j_gene: TRBJ2-1
v_gene: TRBV9
CDR3aa: CASSVARTGGLNEQFF

j_gene: TRBJ2-5
v_gene: TRBV6-2/TRBV6-3
CDR3aa: CASSPGLAWKTQYF

j_gene: TRBJ2-1
v_gene: TRBV2
CDR3aa: CASSVSGESYNEQFF